A single sample gave rise to the 7 T cell receptor beta chains below, sequenced in a study of blood T cell repertoires in COVID-19. Sequenced by immunoSEQ multiplex PCR; TCRdb stores in-frame clones only, minus some. This sample carries approximately 180,000 clones, around 80% of them seen once, and the ten largest clones take 17%. The material sequenced was PBMCs or T cells enriched from blood (not recorded which). The source of these receptors is a woman in her 50s with acute COVID-19.

The chain carries TRBV11-2 and TRBJ1-5; tentative D call: TRBD1 (6 bases). Germline V gene lookup returns CDR1 SGHAT and CDR2 FQNNGV. Trimming removed 1 base from V and 1 base from J, with 8 bases in between. The CDR3 loop spans 15 amino acids. CDR3 in amino acids: CASSLGGTSNQPQHF. The DNA of the CDR3 is TGTGCCAGCAGCTTAGGGGGGACAAGCAATCAGCCCCAGCATTTT.

This CDR3 is CASSSGQGSSGNTIYF. CDR3 nucleotides: TGTGCCAGCAGCTCGGGACAGGGCAGCTCTGGAAACACCATATATTTT. The chain joins TRBV7-9 to TRBJ1-3; 9 bases fit TRBD1. Germline trimming cut 4 bases from V and 0 bases from J; bases unmatched to any gene: 4. This CDR3 is 16 amino acids long. Germline CDR1 is SEHNR and CDR2 is FQNEAQ (reference sequence).

This sequence joins TRBV29-1 and TRBJ2-1; D is ambiguous. The CDR3 is 12 amino acids. V lost 3 bases and J 1 base, leaving 4 bases between the germline ends. From germline, CDR1 is SQVTM and CDR2 ANQGSEA. The CDR3 coding sequence is TGCAGCGTTGATATATCCTACAATGAGCAGTTCTTC. Translation gives CSVDISYNEQFF.

This chain joins TRBV10-3 and TRBJ2-1; TRBD2 matches at 15 bases. Germline-derived CDR1 and CDR2 are ENHRY and SYGVKD. With 6 bases clipped from V and 9 bases from J, the junction kept 3 bases outside the gene matches. The CDR3 has 14 amino acids. Written as DNA, the CDR3 is TGTGCCATCAGCCGGACTAGCGGGGGGGGTGAGCAGTTCTTC. Protein: CAISRTSGGGEQFF.

CDR3 nucleotides: TGTGCCAGCAGCCCTAGTCACGCTAGCGGGGGAGACAATGAGCAGTTCTTC. Its protein is CASSPSHASGGDNEQFF. The V call is TRBV7-3, the J call TRBJ2-1; 10 bases map to TRBD2. The CDR3 covers 17 residues. The ends lost 5 bases at V and 5 bases at J; junction bases unmatched: 12. Germline V lookup: CDR1 SGHTA, CDR2 FQGTGA. The full variable domain, completed using reference TRBV7-3 and TRBJ2-1, is GAGVSQTPSNKVTEKGKYVELRCDPISGHTALYWYRQSLGQGPEFLIYFQGTGAADDSGLPNDRFFAVRPEGSVSTLKIQRTERGDSAVYLCASSPSHASGGDNEQFFGPGTRLTVL.

This clone was seen only a few times. This specimen includes other DNA sequences encoding the same CDR3. This chain joins TRBV2 and TRBJ2-5, with 7 bases lining up with TRBD1. V trimming: 5 bases; J trimming: 4 bases; junction bases outside the gene matches: 4. Looked up from germline, CDR1 is SNHLY and CDR2 is FYNNEI. This CDR3 is 13 amino acids long. The CDR3 DNA reads TGTGCCAGCAGTCCCGACAGGGTAGAGACCCAGTACTTC. Protein product: CASSPDRVETQYF.

This clone was seen just once. This chain uses TRBV7-9 with TRBJ1-4, with a possible D match to TRBD1 (5 bases). Trimming took 2 bases from V and 8 from J, leaving 12 bases between them. Germline V CDR1 and CDR2: SEHNR, FQNEAQ (reference sequence). The CDR3 covers 14 residues. Here the CDR3 DNA reads TGTGCCAGCAGCTTATCGGGGGTGGGAGAAAAACTGTTTTTT. It codes for CASSLSGVGEKLFF.